The sequence of this T cell receptor beta chain was determined in a study of cytotoxic CD8 clonotypes in ibrutinib-treated CLL. TCRdb's table, derived via immunoSEQ multiplex PCR, lists solely in-frame clones and lacks some. The table lists approximately 160,000 clones, approximately 91% of them singletons. Trimming took 10 bases from V and 0 from J; bases not matched to a gene: 10. The CDR3 runs to 15 residues. The germline V gene encodes CDR1 SGHRS and CDR2 YFSETQ. Sequenced material: PBMCs, taken at disease progression, from a patient treated with ibrutinib. The clonotype was recovered from a human donor with chronic lymphocytic leukemia. The chain has TRBV5-1 and TRBJ2-3; TRBD1 aligns across 8 bases. The CDR3 DNA reads as TGCGCCGGAAGCCCGACAGGGGCTAGCACAGATACGCAGTATTTT. Its protein is CAGSPTGASTDTQYF. Filled out from reference TRBV5-1 and TRBJ2-3, the complete variable domain reads KAGVTQTPRYLIKTRGQQVTLSCSPISGHRSVSWYQQTPGQGLQFLFEYFSETQRNKGNFPGRFSGRQFSNSRSEMNVSTLELGDSALYLCAGSPTGASTDTQYFGPGTRLTVL.